This is a list of T cell receptor beta chains from one sample in a study of blood T cells in healthy people across ages. TCRdb called the 5' RACE reads again in MiXCR, with one record for every CDR3 protein. The data show some 1.4 million distinct CDR3 sequences, about 43% seen once. Sequences were obtained from blood. The receptors here all came from a young woman in good health. Each CDR3 is given with its conserved first and last residue. A D gene is named only where the DNA matches it firmly. Only some rows state a clone size, as once, few, many or a class for expanded clones.

TRBJ2-1	few	TRBD2	16	TRBV7-9	TGTGCCAGCACCCCAGGGAGGACTAGCGGGAGTGGTGAGCAGTTCTTC	CASTPGRTSGSGEQFF
TRBJ2-1	few	NA	14	TRBV24-1	TGTGCCACCAGTGAGGGGAGCTCCTACAATGAGCAGTTCTTC	CATSEGSSYNEQFF
TRBJ2-3	NA	NA	15	TRBV2	TGTGCCAGCAGCCCGGGGGCCCCTAGAACAGATACGCAGTATTTT	CASSPGAPRTDTQYF
TRBJ2-3	NA	TRBD2	17	TRBV28	TGTGCCAGCAGTTTTTGGTTTAGCGGGGGGGCTTCAGATACGCAGTATTTT	CASSFWFSGGASDTQYF
TRBJ2-5	many	NA	14	TRBV28	TGTGCCAGAGGGGGAGGGGATAAGGAAGAGACCCAGTACTTC	CARGGGDKEETQYF
TRBJ1-1	few	TRBD1	14	TRBV20-1	TGCAGTGCCCGGACAGGGGGCTTGAACACTGAAGCTTTCTTT	CSARTGGLNTEAFF
TRBJ2-3	NA	TRBD1	15	TRBV6-4	TGTGCCAGCAGTGACGGGACAGGCTCCACAGATACGCAGTATTTT	CASSDGTGSTDTQYF
TRBJ1-2	few	TRBD1	14	TRBV6-6	TGTGCCAGCAGGAGGACAGGGGCGGTCTATGGCTACACCTTC	CASRRTGAVYGYTF
TRBJ1-2	NA	NA	14	TRBV6-6	TGTGCCAGCAGTTACCGACAGGCTCCCTATGGCTACACCTTC	CASSYRQAPYGYTF
TRBJ2-7	NA	NA	13	TRBV20-1	TGCAGTGCCCCTGTAACAGGCCGCTACGAGCAGTACTTC	CSAPVTGRYEQYF
TRBJ2-3	NA	TRBD2	15	TRBV20-1	TGCAGTGCTAGGGAAGCGGGGGCAATCACAGATACGCAGTATTTT	CSAREAGAITDTQYF
TRBJ1-2	NA	TRBD1	14	TRBV28	TGTGCCAGCAGTTTAGAGGGACAGGGCCATGGCTACACCTTC	CASSLEGQGHGYTF
TRBJ1-4	NA	TRBD1	15	TRBV10-3	TGTGCCATCAGAGCCGGGACAGGGGATAATGAAAAACTGTTTTTT	CAIRAGTGDNEKLFF
TRBJ2-1	few	NA	12	TRBV27	TGTGCCAGCAGTTTTCGTGGGCGCGAGCAGTTCTTC	CASSFRGREQFF
TRBJ2-1	NA	TRBD1	15	TRBV27	TGTGCCAGCAGTTTATTGGGACAGGGGTTCGGGGAGCAGTTCTTC	CASSLLGQGFGEQFF
TRBJ1-6	NA	NA	15	TRBV6-5	TGTGCCAGCAGTGAGGATGGGGGCTTGTACTCACCCCTCCACTTT	CASSEDGGLYSPLHF
TRBJ2-1	NA	TRBD1	14	TRBV20-1	TGCAGTGCTAGAAGGGACAGGGGTTACAATGAGCAGTTCTTC	CSARRDRGYNEQFF
TRBJ2-3	NA	TRBD2	15	TRBV6-1	TGTGCCAGCAAACTAGCGGGTATGAGCACAGATACGCAGTATTTT	CASKLAGMSTDTQYF
TRBJ2-1	few	TRBD2	16	TRBV5-1	TGCGCCAGCAGCCTGGGACTAGCGGGAGCTCGGAGTGAGCAGTTCTTC	CASSLGLAGARSEQFF
TRBJ1-2	NA	NA	15	TRBV15	TGTGCCACCAGCTTTTCGCCCAGATCGGGAGATGGCTACACCTTC	CATSFSPRSGDGYTF
TRBJ2-2	NA	NA	15	TRBV5-1	TGCGCCAGCAGGCAGACGTTCGGGGTGACCGGGGAGCTGTTTTTT	CASRQTFGVTGELFF
TRBJ1-5	NA	NA	15	TRBV28	TGTGCCAGCAGTCCCCCGGGACTTTTCAATCAGCCCCAGCATTTT	CASSPPGLFNQPQHF